A selection of T cell receptor beta chains follows, all from one sample in a study of response to subunit inactivated influenza vaccine. TCRdb processed the RT-PCR reads anew with MiXCR; each CDR3 protein has one entry. Of 450,000 to 600,000 distinct CDR3 sequences listed, around 7.7% are singletons. This specimen consisted of PBMCs from blood, obtained less than 25 months after vaccination. Receptors originate from a man aged 50 to 69 who received an inactivated influenza vaccine. Each CDR3 is given with its conserved first and last residue. The D gene is left open where the match is weak. Expanded clones get a size class; other rows say once, few or many, or leave the size out.

J gene: TRBJ2-1
D gene: NA
V gene: TRBV11-3
clone size: NA
CDR3 DNA: TGTGCCAGCAGCTCCGCTCGGGGCGGGTACAATGAGCAGTTCTTC
CDR3 protein: CASSSARGGYNEQFF

J gene: TRBJ2-1
D gene: NA
V gene: TRBV12-3/TRBV12-4
clone size: few
CDR3 DNA: TGTGCCAGCAGTCAAGGTGGCGGGGTCAATGAGCAGTTCTTC
CDR3 protein: CASSQGGGVNEQFF

J gene: TRBJ1-4
D gene: NA
V gene: TRBV6-1
clone size: NA
CDR3 DNA: TGTGCCAGCAGTACCCCAGGAGTAACGAATGAAAAACTGTTTTTT
CDR3 protein: CASSTPGVTNEKLFF

J gene: TRBJ2-7
D gene: NA
V gene: TRBV7-9
clone size: many
CDR3 DNA: TGTGCCAGCAGCTTAGGCAGGCCAAACTACGAGCAGTACTTC
CDR3 protein: CASSLGRPNYEQYF

J gene: TRBJ2-7
D gene: NA
V gene: TRBV20-1
clone size: few
CDR3 DNA: TGCAGTGCACCGGACAGCATAAGGAAGGTTAGCTACGAGCAGTACTTC
CDR3 protein: CSAPDSIRKVSYEQYF

J gene: TRBJ2-5
D gene: TRBD2
V gene: TRBV10-3
clone size: NA
CDR3 DNA: TGTGCCATCAGCCCTACTAGCGTCCAAGAGACCCAGTACTTC
CDR3 protein: CAISPTSVQETQYF

J gene: TRBJ2-3
D gene: TRBD1
V gene: TRBV20-1
clone size: many
CDR3 DNA: TGCAGTGCAAAGGGGGCTAGCACCCATACGCAGTATTTT
CDR3 protein: CSAKGASTHTQYF

J gene: TRBJ2-1
D gene: NA
V gene: TRBV27
clone size: NA
CDR3 DNA: TGTGCCAGCAGCCAGATACTCAATGAGCAGTTCTTC
CDR3 protein: CASSQILNEQFF

J gene: TRBJ2-5
D gene: NA
V gene: TRBV6-5
clone size: few
CDR3 DNA: TGTGCCAGCCAAACGGCCCGGACCCAGTACTTC
CDR3 protein: CASQTARTQYF

J gene: TRBJ2-7
D gene: TRBD2
V gene: TRBV6-1
clone size: NA
CDR3 DNA: TGTGCCAGCAGTGAAGCGACTAGCGGGGCCTACGAGCAGTACTTC
CDR3 protein: CASSEATSGAYEQYF

J gene: TRBJ1-5
D gene: TRBD1
V gene: TRBV7-2
clone size: NA
CDR3 DNA: TGTGCCAGCAGCATAAGACAGGGGAATCAGCCCCAGCATTTT
CDR3 protein: CASSIRQGNQPQHF

J gene: TRBJ2-2
D gene: NA
V gene: TRBV5-1
clone size: many
CDR3 DNA: TGCGCCAGCAGACCGGGACTTCCCACCGGGGAGCTGTTTTTT
CDR3 protein: CASRPGLPTGELFF

J gene: TRBJ1-1
D gene: NA
V gene: TRBV29-1
clone size: NA
CDR3 DNA: TGCAGCGTTGAAGATCGCAGGACTATGAACACTGAAGCTTTCTTT
CDR3 protein: CSVEDRRTMNTEAFF

J gene: TRBJ2-4
D gene: NA
V gene: TRBV28
clone size: many
CDR3 DNA: TGTGCCAGCAGTTTAAGACAGAGTGACATTCAGTACTTC
CDR3 protein: CASSLRQSDIQYF

J gene: TRBJ2-3
D gene: TRBD2
V gene: TRBV6-2/TRBV6-3
clone size: NA
CDR3 DNA: TGTGCCAGCAGTTACCCAGCGGGGGGAGGATATACGCAGTATTTT
CDR3 protein: CASSYPAGGGYTQYF

J gene: TRBJ1-2
D gene: TRBD1
V gene: TRBV19
clone size: NA
CDR3 DNA: TGTGCCAGCATAGGGGGCCTGGACTATGGCTACACCTTC
CDR3 protein: CASIGGLDYGYTF

J gene: TRBJ2-3
D gene: TRBD1
V gene: TRBV24-1
clone size: many
CDR3 DNA: TGTGCCACCAGTGACCCGGATTGGACAGGGGGCCCGAGTACGCAGTATTTT
CDR3 protein: CATSDPDWTGGPSTQYF

J gene: TRBJ2-7
D gene: NA
V gene: TRBV2
clone size: few
CDR3 DNA: TGTGCCAGCAACAGAGGCAGGGGAGGTTCCTACGAGCAGTACTTC
CDR3 protein: CASNRGRGGSYEQYF

J gene: TRBJ1-1
D gene: TRBD1
V gene: TRBV29-1
clone size: many
CDR3 DNA: TGCAGCGTCCGTACAGGGGGCAGGGGCACTGAAGCTTTCTTT
CDR3 protein: CSVRTGGRGTEAFF

J gene: TRBJ2-3
D gene: TRBD2
V gene: TRBV24-1
clone size: many
CDR3 DNA: TGTGCCACCAGTGATCCACTACTAGCGGGAGTGGCAGATACGCAGTATTTT
CDR3 protein: CATSDPLLAGVADTQYF

J gene: TRBJ1-6
D gene: TRBD1
V gene: TRBV7-2
clone size: many
CDR3 DNA: TGTGCCAGCAGCCTGGGACAGGGTGTTTCACCCCTCCACTTT
CDR3 protein: CASSLGQGVSPLHF

J gene: TRBJ1-1
D gene: NA
V gene: TRBV11-2
clone size: many
CDR3 DNA: TGTGCCAGCAGGACCGGGGCGCGCACTGAAGCTTTCTTT
CDR3 protein: CASRTGARTEAFF